The 16 T cell receptor beta chains below come from one sample, sequenced in a study of blood T cell repertoires in COVID-19. Sequencing was performed with immunoSEQ multiplex PCR; in TCRdb, only in-frame clones are kept and a portion is missing. The sample includes about 83,000 clones, 70% to 90% of them seen just once. Sequencing used peripheral blood. These receptors were taken from a woman over 75 in a cohort sampled during active or convalescent COVID-19.

The rearrangement uses TRBV4-1 and TRBJ1-4; 7 positions agree with TRBD1. V was pared by 3 bases and J by 6 bases, with 7 bases of the junction left unmatched. This CDR3 has 15 residues. The V gene's germline CDR1 is MGHRA and CDR2 YSYEKL. CDR3 residues: CASSQRTGRDEKLFF. For the CDR3, the DNA is TGCGCCAGCAGCCAGCGGACAGGACGGGATGAAAAACTGTTTTTT.

The chain links TRBV6-5 to TRBJ1-3; a weak D match, TRBD1 (5 bases). V was shortened by 7 bases and J by 0 bases, with 10 bases between the two germline ends. Germline CDR1 and CDR2: MNHEY and SVGAGI. CDR3 length equals 14 residues. CDR3 in DNA: TGTGCCAGCACCCAGGGCCCCTCTGGAAACACCATATATTTT. This sequence encodes CASTQGPSGNTIYF.

V and J are TRBV6-1 and TRBJ1-2; 10 bases are a match to TRBD1. Trimming cost V 4 bases and J 1 base; bases outside gene matches: 3. The CDR3 has 15 residues. Per the germline V gene, CDR1 is MNHNS and CDR2 is SASEGT. CDR3: CASSGRDRGNYGYTF. The CDR3 region has the DNA TGTGCCAGCAGTGGACGGGACAGGGGTAACTATGGCTACACCTTC.

V gene TRBV5-8 combines with J gene TRBJ2-3, with 9 bases fitting TRBD1. The CDR3 covers 17 residues. V was pared by 6 bases and J by 2 bases, with 13 bases of the junction left unmatched. The germline V gene encodes CDR1 SGHTS and CDR2 YDEGEE. The CDR3 coding sequence is TGTGCCAGCAACTCCTATTTGGGACAGGGCCTCACAGATACGCAGTATTTT. It is translated as CASNSYLGQGLTDTQYF.

This clone has just one count. V gene TRBV4-2 combines with J gene TRBJ2-3; 8 positions agree with TRBD2. This CDR3 is 18 amino acids long. With 0 bases clipped from V and 2 bases from J, the junction kept 10 bases outside the gene matches. CDR1 and CDR2 (germline): LGHNA, YNFKEQ. CDR3 sequence: CASSQDSAASGYTDTQYF. CDR3 coding DNA: TGTGCCAGCAGCCAAGATTCGGCGGCTAGCGGGTACACAGATACGCAGTATTTT.

The chain recombines TRBV5-4 with TRBJ2-7; 7 nucleotides agree with TRBD2. Trimming took 0 bases from V and 4 from J; bases not matched to a gene: 4. There are 14 residues in the CDR3. CDR1 is SGHNT and CDR2 is YYREEE in the germline V gene (reference sequence). CDR3 region: CASSLGGRKYEQYV. The CDR3 DNA reads TGTGCCAGCAGCTTGGGCGGGAGAAAATACGAGCAGTACGTC.

The gene calls are TRBV14 and TRBJ2-2, with D tentatively TRBD2 (5 bases). The CDR3 extends over 21 amino acids. The V gene's germline CDR1 is SGHDN and CDR2 FVKESK. Trimming took off 0 bases at V and 1 base at J, with 24 bases between the two ends. CDR3 amino acids: CASSQDDGIILAGVNTGELFF. DNA for the CDR3: TGTGCCAGCAGCCAAGATGACGGAATAATACTCGCGGGCGTGAACACCGGGGAGCTGTTTTTT.

This clone was detected once. The chain uses TRBV7-6 and TRBJ2-5; 8 bases align to TRBD1. J was trimmed by 1 base and V by 3 bases; bases with no gene match: 7. The CDR3 loop spans 16 amino acids. Looked up from germline, CDR1 is SGHVS and CDR2 is FNYEAQ. CDR3 loop: CASSFGSGQGQETQYF. DNA of the CDR3: TGTGCCAGCAGCTTCGGCTCCGGACAGGGCCAAGAGACCCAGTACTTC.

The genes are TRBV11-1 and TRBJ2-3; tentatively, D is TRBD2 (6 bases). CDR3 size: 13 residues. Trimming took 5 bases from V and 11 from J, leaving 17 bases between them. Germline lookup yields CDR1 SGHAT and CDR2 FQDESV (reference sequence). The CDR3 region has the DNA TGTGCCAGCAGCCCAGGTTCACGGGGGAAGCAGTATTTT. Residues: CASSPGSRGKQYF.

This clone appeared a few times. The chain has TRBV19 and TRBJ2-4, with TRBD2 matching over 11 bases. CDR3 length equals 16 residues. CDR1 and CDR2 (germline): LNHDA, SQIVND (reference sequence). With 6 bases clipped from V and 7 bases from J, the junction kept 11 bases outside the gene matches. The CDR3 is CASRPYGTSGTNIQYF. In DNA form, the CDR3 reads TGTGCCAGTAGACCCTACGGGACTAGCGGCACGAACATTCAGTACTTC.

This chain links TRBV3-1 (or the pseudogene TRBV3-2) with TRBJ1-2; D not certain. The length of the CDR3 is 14 residues. The ends were cut back, 3 bases at V and 0 bases at J, with 8 bases in the middle. Germline-derived CDR1 and CDR2 are LGHDT and YNNKEL (reference sequence). This CDR3 is CASSQTQSNYGYTF. The CDR3 nucleotides read TGTGCCAGCAGCCAGACACAATCTAACTATGGCTACACCTTC.

This clone occurred once. This sequence joins TRBV12-5 and TRBJ2-7; 13 bases are shared with TRBD2. The CDR3 runs to 16 residues. Looked up from germline, CDR1 is LGHNT and CDR2 is FRNRAP. The junction had 7 bases not matched to a gene; V was cut back by 2 bases and J by 6 bases. CDR3 loop: CASGLLGTSGMFEQYV. Here the CDR3 DNA reads TGTGCTAGTGGTTTGCTCGGGACTAGCGGGATGTTCGAGCAGTACGTC.

The rearrangement uses TRBV5-1 and TRBJ2-2; D is perhaps TRBD1 (6 bases). V lost 2 bases to trimming and J lost 6 bases, with 14 bases between them. This CDR3 contains 15 residues. Germline CDR1 reads SGHRS; CDR2 reads YFSETQ. CDR3 protein: CASSLQGPNPGELFF. The CDR3 nucleotides read TGCGCCAGCAGCTTACAGGGCCCTAACCCCGGGGAGCTGTTTTTT.

The rearrangement links TRBV3-1 (or the pseudogene TRBV3-2) to TRBJ1-5; D is possibly TRBD1 (6 bases). Looked up from germline, CDR1 is LGHDT and CDR2 is YNNKEL (reference sequence). Trimming took off 1 base at V and 6 bases at J, with 13 bases between the two ends. This CDR3 comprises 15 residues. For the CDR3, the DNA is TGTGCCAGCAGCCAAGTGCCAGGGGTCGTTCAGCCCCAGCATTTT. As protein: CASSQVPGVVQPQHF.

The chain combines TRBV7-9 with TRBJ2-7, with 9 positions matching TRBD1. Germline CDR1 is SEHNR and CDR2 is FQNEAQ (reference sequence). V shed 5 bases, J shed 5 bases, and the junction held 4 bases outside the gene matches. This CDR3 has 13 residues. CDR3 sequence reads: CASSIRTGDEQYV. The CDR3 coding sequence is TGTGCCAGCAGCATCAGGACAGGGGACGAGCAGTACGTC.

The chain joins TRBV3-1 (or the pseudogene TRBV3-2) to TRBJ1-5; the D gene is possibly TRBD1 (5 bases). Trimming took off 2 bases at V and 0 bases at J, with 8 bases between the two ends. There are 15 residues in the CDR3. CDR1 is LGHDT and CDR2 is YNNKEL in the germline V gene (reference sequence). The CDR3 DNA follows: TGTGCCAGCAGCCAACAGGGAAATAGCAATCAGCCCCAGCATTTT. It translates to CASSQQGNSNQPQHF.